This T cell receptor beta chain was sequenced in a study of shared clonotypes between healthy human individuals. Using immunoSEQ multiplex PCR, the repertoire was profiled, and TCRdb retains in-frame clones only, with some absent. Here the sample spans about a million clones, roughly 77% being singletons. The CDR3 consists of 13 residues. Trimming removed 6 bases from V and 9 bases from J, with 17 bases in between. Germline loops: CDR1 MDHEN, CDR2 SYDVKM. This sequence joins TRBV28 and TRBJ1-2, with D maybe TRBD1 (6 bases). This sequence was found in a man aged 18 to 30 in good health. Some clones in this sample may be carry-over from other donors' samples. The specimen was memory CD4+ T cells from PBMCs. The subset denotes: CD45RA-negative fraction. In DNA form, the CDR3 reads TGTGCCAGCAGCCACCCAGGGGAAAGGAGCTACACCTTC. As protein: CASSHPGERSYTF.